Below, 6 T cell receptor beta chains from the same sample are listed, as sequenced in a study of CD8 T cells in Susac syndrome. It was with random hexamers that roughly 0.45 to 1 ug RNA was reverse transcribed. TCRdb re-derived calls from the immunoSEQ multiplex PCR reads in MiXCR, one entry per CDR3 protein. The top ten clones hold over 0.35% of a sample with about 85,000 distinct CDR3 sequences, approximately 95% of them seen once. Sequencing was performed on CD8+ T cells from PBMCs. These receptors were taken from a human donor with Susac syndrome.

The rearrangement links TRBV20-1 to TRBJ2-7; 10 positions match TRBD1. Germline CDR1 reads DFQATT; CDR2 reads SNEGSKA (reference sequence). This CDR3 is built from 12 residues. The V gene end was trimmed by 6 bases and the J gene end by 5 bases; junction bases not matched to a gene: 4. CDR3 coding DNA: TGCAGTGCCTGGACAGGGGGACACGAGCAGTACTTC. It specifies CSAWTGGHEQYF.

DNA for the CDR3: TGTGCCTGGAATAAGGATAGCAATCAGCCCCAGCATTTT. The encoded protein is CAWNKDSNQPQHF. The chain uses TRBV30 and TRBJ1-5; no firm D call. Germline loops: CDR1 GTSNPN, CDR2 SVGIG (reference sequence). CDR3 length: 13 amino acids. V lost 4 bases and J lost 0, with 7 bases in between. Full variable domain (rest looked up from reference TRBV30 and TRBJ1-5): SQTIHQWPATLVQPVGSPLSLECTVEGTSNPNLYWYRQAAGRGLQLLFYSVGIGQISSEVPQNLSASRPQDRQFILSSKKLLLSDSGFYLCAWNKDSNQPQHFGDGTRLSIL.

The J gene is TRBJ2-2, the V gene TRBV11-2; possible D gene TRBD2, 6 bases. The CDR3 loop spans 15 amino acids. V lost 5 bases to trimming and J lost 1 base, with 11 bases between them. Germline lookup yields CDR1 SGHAT and CDR2 FQNNGV. CDR3 residues: CASSGGKQNTGELFF. CDR3 bases: TGTGCCAGCAGCGGAGGGAAGCAGAACACCGGGGAGCTGTTTTTT.

V usage is TRBV5-6 and J usage is TRBJ2-5; D possibly corresponds to TRBD1 (6 bases). V was clipped by 0 bases and J by 0 bases, with 9 bases between them. The germline CDR1 and CDR2 sequences are SGHDT and YYEEEE. This CDR3 is built from 15 residues. The chain's CDR3 is CASSLEQGYQETQYF. The CDR3 DNA reads as TGTGCCAGCAGCTTGGAACAGGGATACCAAGAGACCCAGTACTTC. Complete variable domain (other parts from reference TRBV5-6 and TRBJ2-5): DAGVTQSPTHLIKTRGQQVTLRCSPKSGHDTVSWYQQALGQGPQFIFQYYEEEERQRGNFPDRFSGHQFPNYSSELNVNALLLGDSALYLCASSLEQGYQETQYFGPGTRLLVL.

The V gene is TRBV4-1, the J gene TRBJ1-1; TRBD1 is a possible D gene (5 bases). CDR1 and CDR2 (germline): MGHRA, YSYEKL. V was cut by 0 bases and J by 5 bases, with 13 bases left in between. The CDR3 sequence is 15 residues long. CDR3 coding DNA: TGCGCCAGCAGCCAAGAAGCAGGGAGAGGAACTGAAGCTTTCTTT. Its translation: CASSQEAGRGTEAFF.

The V call is TRBV2, the J call TRBJ2-1; 8 nucleotides match TRBD2. CDR1 and CDR2 (germline): SNHLY, FYNNEI. The V gene end was trimmed by 5 bases and the J gene end by 4 bases; junction bases not matched to a gene: 7. The CDR3 covers 15 residues. The CDR3 protein is CASSPFSGTYNEQFF. The DNA for the CDR3 is TGTGCCAGCAGTCCGTTTAGCGGGACTTACAATGAGCAGTTCTTC.